This TCR beta chain was captured by sequencing in a study of T cells in narcolepsy. General study points: Autoreactive clonotypes reportedly recurred in blood of same and different patients, not controls.

Generated by immunoSEQ multiplex PCR, the TCRdb table keeps only in-frame clones and is missing some. This sample carries some 32,000 clones, 79% of them seen once, and the ten largest clones take roughly 3.8%. As regards this clone: No antigen is known for it.

The CDR3 runs 12 residues. The germline gives CDR1 ENHRY, CDR2 SYGVKD. V lost 3 bases and J lost 3, with 5 bases in between. Sample: memory (CD45RA-) CD4+ T cells from blood. The chain recombines TRBV10-3 with TRBJ1-2; D gene unclear. This TCR was sampled from a human donor in good health. CDR3 region: CAISDRDYGYTF. CDR3 in DNA: TGTGCCATCAGTGACAGAGACTATGGCTACACCTTC.